One and the same sample provided the 27 T cell receptor beta chains below, sequenced in a study of T cell repertoires in cytomegalovirus infection. One entry per CDR3 protein, called by TCRdb with MiXCR from the reads. The sample holds a few hundred thousand distinct CDR3 sequences, over 35% seen once. Antigens for these TCRs are unknown. Sequenced here: cultured PBMCs, sampled from culture after CMV antigen stimulation. Source of these receptors: a human donor in good health (CMV status not recorded). Some clones in this sample may be carry-over from other donors' samples.

V is TRBV20-1 and J is TRBJ2-1, with 9 bases matching TRBD1. This CDR3 is 14 amino acids long. Germline V gene sequence: CDR1 DFQATT, CDR2 SNEGSKA (reference sequence). Trimming at V came to 6 bases and at J to 6 bases, leaving 9 bases not matched to a gene. The CDR3 reads CSAAGTGNFNEQFF. In DNA, the CDR3 is TGCAGTGCAGCCGGGACAGGGAACTTCAATGAGCAGTTCTTC.

V and J are TRBV20-1 and TRBJ2-3, with D hard to call. This CDR3 is 14 amino acids long. Trimming removed 0 bases from V and 5 bases from J, with 12 bases in between. The germline V gene encodes CDR1 DFQATT and CDR2 SNEGSKA (reference sequence). CDR3 DNA: TGCAGTGCTAGAGAGAGAGGTCATGGAGATACGCAGTATTTT. Encoded protein: CSARERGHGDTQYF.

This chain links TRBV20-1 with TRBJ1-1, with 8 bases aligning to TRBD1. The CDR3 totals 17 residues. The germline gives CDR1 DFQATT, CDR2 SNEGSKA (reference sequence). The V gene end was trimmed by 6 bases and the J gene end by 0 bases; junction bases not matched to a gene: 15. In DNA, the CDR3 is TGCAGTGCCCTAAACCCGGACAGGGACATAATGAACACTGAAGCTTTCTTT. This codes for CSALNPDRDIMNTEAFF.

The rearrangement uses TRBV7-9 and TRBJ1-4, with no clear D. The V gene lost 1 base and the J gene lost 1 base, with 19 bases spanning the gap. This CDR3 spans 19 amino acids. Germline V gives CDR1 SEHNR, CDR2 FQNEAQ (reference sequence). In DNA form, the CDR3 reads TGTGCCAGCAGCTTAGTATGGGCTCGGAGGGCTGGAACTAATGAAAAACTGTTTTTT. Translated: CASSLVWARRAGTNEKLFF.

The CDR3 region is CASSPSSVGETQYF. The DNA for the CDR3 is TGTGCCAGCAGCCCTAGCTCAGTGGGGGAGACCCAGTACTTC. The V and J genes are TRBV7-9 and TRBJ2-5, with D perhaps matching TRBD2 (5 bases). V dropped 5 bases and J dropped 5 bases, with 15 bases sitting between them. The CDR3 is 14 residues long. From germline, CDR1 is SEHNR and CDR2 FQNEAQ (reference sequence).

This clonotype was found many times. This chain uses TRBV7-2 with TRBJ2-2; D is perhaps TRBD2 (5 bases). Trimming took 1 base from V and 7 from J, leaving 16 bases between them. The CDR3 extends over 16 amino acids. Per the germline V gene, CDR1 is SGHTA and CDR2 is FQGNSA. Here the CDR3 DNA reads TGTGCCAGCAGCTTAGTCGGTGCCCAACGGGGCGGGGAGCTGTTTTTT. Amino acids: CASSLVGAQRGGELFF.

The V gene is TRBV7-9, the J gene TRBJ2-1; TRBD2 is a possible D gene (6 bases). Trimming took 5 bases from V and 7 from J, leaving 21 bases between them. Germline lookup yields CDR1 SEHNR and CDR2 FQNEAQ (reference sequence). This CDR3 region has 16 residues. In DNA, the CDR3 is TGTGCCAGCAGCCTCCCGAGACTTAGACTAGTTAATGAGCAGTTCTTC. Translated, it gives CASSLPRLRLVNEQFF.

The chain links TRBV7-2 to TRBJ2-1; 14 nucleotides match TRBD2. Germline loops: CDR1 SGHTA, CDR2 FQGNSA. J gave up 2 bases and V 5 bases, and 8 bases lay outside the gene matches. The CDR3 length is 18 residues. The CDR3 protein is CASSLGTSGSLAYNEQFF. CDR3 sequence (DNA): TGTGCCAGCAGCCTCGGGACTAGCGGGAGTCTCGCCTACAATGAGCAGTTCTTC. The full variable domain, with the rest looked up from reference TRBV7-2 and TRBJ2-1, is GAGVSQSPSNKVTEKGKDVELRCDPISGHTALYWYRQSLGQGLEFLIYFQGNSAPDKSGLPSDRFSAERTGGSVSTLTIQRTQQEDSAVYLCASSLGTSGSLAYNEQFFGPGTRLTVL.

This clonotype showed up just a few times. J is TRBJ2-7 and V is TRBV2; maybe TRBD1 (5 bases). The V gene lost 7 bases and the J gene lost 6 bases, with 22 bases spanning the gap. This CDR3 contains 15 residues. Germline CDR1 reads SNHLY; CDR2 reads FYNNEI. The CDR3 DNA sequence: TGTGCCAGCACTCAAGAAGGGGTGGGGTTGGGCGAGCAGTACTTC. Translating gives CASTQEGVGLGEQYF.

The sample holds many counts of this clonotype. The chain is built from TRBV7-2 and TRBJ2-3; 7 bases are a match to TRBD1. The V gene end was trimmed by 6 bases and the J gene end by 0 bases; junction bases not matched to a gene: 6. The germline gives CDR1 SGHTA, CDR2 FQGNSA. This CDR3 spans 15 amino acids. The CDR3: CASRYDRESTDTQYF. As DNA, the CDR3 is TGTGCCAGCAGATACGACAGGGAGAGCACAGATACGCAGTATTTT.

The CDR3 bases are TGTGCCAGCAGCCAAGATGGGGCGGTCAGGACCGGGGACACCGGGGAGCTGTTTTTT. This codes for CASSQDGAVRTGDTGELFF. The chain is built from TRBV4-2 and TRBJ2-2; either TRBD1 or TRBD2 may supply D (5 bases each). Per the germline V gene, CDR1 is LGHNA and CDR2 is YNFKEQ. The CDR3 has 19 residues. Trimming pared 0 bases from V and 3 bases from J, leaving 20 bases between.

The chain carries TRBV7-9 and TRBJ1-3, with D unclear. V dropped 5 bases and J dropped 7 bases, with 9 bases sitting between them. This CDR3 is 12 amino acids long. Germline CDR1 and CDR2: SEHNR and FQNEAQ (reference sequence). The CDR3 loop reads CASSQDWNTIYF. The CDR3 DNA reads TGTGCCAGCAGCCAGGACTGGAACACCATATATTTT.

The chain links TRBV28 to TRBJ1-4; D is ambiguous. The CDR3 is 14 amino acids. In germline, CDR1 is MDHEN, CDR2 SYDVKM. Trimming removed 6 bases at V and 1 base at J, with 9 bases between. The chain's CDR3 is CASRLMVTNEKLFF. The CDR3 region has the DNA TGTGCCAGCAGGCTCATGGTAACTAATGAAAAACTGTTTTTT.

This clonotype was recorded a few times. This chain connects TRBV6-2 or TRBV6-3 to TRBJ2-1; 9 bases are a match to TRBD1. Germline V gene data show CDR1 as MNHEY and CDR2 as SVGEGT. The CDR3 spans 15 residues. Losses at the gene ends were 2 bases for V and 9 bases for J; bases not matched to a gene: 8. DNA of the CDR3: TGTGCCAGCAGTTACCCCTTACAGGGGGCGGGTGAGCAGTTCTTC. This gives the protein CASSYPLQGAGEQFF.

CDR3 nucleotides: TGTGCCAGCAGGATCGGGACAGACTACGAGCAGTACTTC. This encodes CASRIGTDYEQYF. This chain connects TRBV6-5 to TRBJ2-7, with TRBD1 identical over 7 bases. This CDR3 is built from 13 residues. The trim removed 6 bases at V and 3 bases at J, leaving 5 bases unmatched. The V gene's germline CDR1 is MNHEY and CDR2 SVGAGI.

The chain couples TRBV7-9 to TRBJ2-1; possibly TRBD2 for D (7 bases). Germline CDR1 is SEHNR and CDR2 is FQNEAQ (reference sequence). The length of the CDR3 is 13 residues. Trimming stripped 11 bases from V and 6 bases from J, with 17 bases between. CDR3 sequence (DNA): TGTGCCCGAGACGAGGGAGGGGGCAATGAGCAGTTCTTC. Its protein is CARDEGGGNEQFF.

This clonotype was detected a few times. The J gene is TRBJ1-3, the V gene TRBV12-3 or TRBV12-4, with 7 bases aligning to TRBD1. The CDR3 is made up of 14 amino acids. V lost 7 bases and J lost 8; bases outside the gene matches: 11. This chain's CDR3 is CASNHRDSWDTIYF. The DNA of the CDR3 is TGTGCCAGCAACCACCGGGACAGCTGGGACACCATATATTTT.

This clonotype was counted a single time. V is TRBV5-4 and J is TRBJ2-3; a weak D match, TRBD2 (5 bases). Germline V gives CDR1 SGHNT, CDR2 YYREEE (reference sequence). This CDR3 has 16 residues. Trimming took 0 bases from V and 3 from J, leaving 14 bases between them. CDR3 sequence (DNA): TGTGCCAGCAGCTTGGCGGGAATGCGTGCTACAGATACGCAGTATTTT. It specifies CASSLAGMRATDTQYF.

This clonotype has a count of ten or more. CDR3 residues: CASSLTYTGNEGYTF. The CDR3 DNA is TGTGCCAGCAGTTTGACTTATACAGGGAATGAGGGCTACACCTTC. The rearrangement joins TRBV6-6 to TRBJ1-2; tentative D call: TRBD1 (6 bases). The CDR3 has 15 amino acids. Germline values: CDR1 MNHNY, CDR2 SVGAGI (reference sequence). V lost 4 bases and J 8 bases, leaving 20 bases between the germline ends.

This clonotype showed up just a few times. The V call is TRBV19, the J call TRBJ2-7, with 7 bases fitting TRBD1. Trimming removed 5 bases from V and 2 bases from J; junction bases left unmatched: 9. CDR1 is LNHDA, CDR2 SQIVND, per germline (reference sequence). This CDR3 is 15 amino acids long. CDR3 residues: CASSAADRAPYEQYF. The DNA for the CDR3 is TGTGCCAGTAGTGCGGCAGACAGGGCCCCCTACGAGCAGTACTTC.

Only a few counts were recorded for this clonotype. This chain links TRBV7-2 with TRBJ1-2; D is possibly TRBD1 (6 bases). Germline lookup yields CDR1 SGHTA and CDR2 FQGNSA. The V end lost 0 bases, the J end lost 4 bases, and 15 bases lay between the germline ends. The CDR3 spans 16 residues. CDR3 protein: CASSLAGGGQSYGYTF. CDR3 nucleotide sequence: TGTGCCAGCAGCTTAGCAGGAGGAGGACAGAGCTATGGCTACACCTTC.

CDR3 sequence reads: CASSLADGWGTDTQYF. DNA of the CDR3: TGTGCCAGCAGCTTGGCGGACGGATGGGGCACAGATACGCAGTATTTT. V and J are TRBV5-4 and TRBJ2-3, with D uncertain. Germline V gene lookup returns CDR1 SGHNT and CDR2 YYREEE (reference sequence). V was shortened by 0 bases and J by 1 base, with 12 bases between the two germline ends. CDR3 length: 16 amino acids.

The J gene is TRBJ1-3, the V gene TRBV20-1; 9 nucleotides match TRBD1. Germline CDR1 DFQATT, CDR2 SNEGSKA (reference sequence). With 5 bases clipped from V and 2 bases from J, the junction kept 4 bases outside the gene matches. The CDR3 loop spans 14 amino acids. CDR3 DNA sequence: TGCAGTGCTCCCGGGACAGGGACTGGAAACACCATATATTTT. It translates to CSAPGTGTGNTIYF.

V gene TRBV7-2 combines with J gene TRBJ2-1; no clear D. Germline lookup yields CDR1 SGHTA and CDR2 FQGNSA. The CDR3 has 13 amino acids. Trimming removed 4 bases at V and 7 bases at J, with 11 bases between. CDR3 residues: CASSSWSWNEQFF. The CDR3 DNA reads as TGTGCCAGCAGCTCCTGGAGTTGGAATGAGCAGTTCTTC.

The chain joins TRBV7-9 to TRBJ2-5; 7 bases map to TRBD2. Germline V gene lookup returns CDR1 SEHNR and CDR2 FQNEAQ (reference sequence). CDR3 size: 15 residues. V lost 1 base to trimming and J lost 3 bases; unmatched junction nucleotides: 5. CDR3 coding DNA: TGTGCCAGCAGCTTAGGCGCTAGCGGAAAAGAGACCCAGTACTTC. This codes for CASSLGASGKETQYF.

This clonotype was seen more than once but under ten times. The V gene is TRBV20-1, the J gene TRBJ1-6; no clear D. The CDR3 spans 16 residues. Germline values: CDR1 DFQATT, CDR2 SNEGSKA (reference sequence). Trimming stripped 1 base from V and 7 bases from J, with 17 bases between. The CDR3 DNA follows: TGCAGTGCTAGAGTGAGACTCGATGATCGGAATTCACCCCTCCACTTT. The encoded protein is CSARVRLDDRNSPLHF.

This clonotype came up a few times. The chain combines TRBV4-1 with TRBJ1-1; 7 bases match TRBD1. CDR1 is MGHRA, CDR2 YSYEKL, per germline. V was clipped by 4 bases and J by 7 bases; unmatched bases: 6. The CDR3 is 13 residues long. CDR3 in amino acids: CASSRDRVGEAFF. The CDR3 DNA is TGCGCCAGCAGCCGCGACAGGGTTGGTGAAGCTTTCTTT.